This T cell receptor (beta chain) was sequenced in a study of T cells in Graves' hyperthyroidism and ophthalmopathy. TCR beta CDR3 sequences were amplified from RNA transcripts. When the TCR CDR3 underwent first-round RT-PCR, the HTBI primer set was used. TCRdb recomputed calls from the multiplex PCR reads with MiXCR, one row per CDR3 protein. The sample lists about 280,000 distinct CDR3 sequences; less than 30% were seen once. This clonotype was detected ten times or more. The germline CDR1 and CDR2 sequences are MGHRA and YSYEKL. Trimming stripped 1 base from V and 4 bases from J, with 8 bases between. The length of the CDR3 is 13 residues.

Sequencing input: blood. The receptor comes from a man between 40 and 49 years old with Graves' hyperthyroidism that later progressed to Graves' ophthalmopathy. The chain recombines TRBV4-1 with TRBJ2-7; D perhaps matches TRBD2 (5 bases). CDR3 loop: CASSQVSEYEQYF. The CDR3 nucleotides read TGCGCCAGCAGCCAAGTTAGCGAATACGAGCAGTACTTC.